This record looks at one T cell receptor beta chain sequence and its context. Its antigen is as yet unknown. These data are taken from a study of cytomegalovirus exposure and HLA in healthy donors. Across the whole study: Across about 400 genotyped donors, just over 80% landed in the Caucasian-associated ancestry cluster.

CDR3 length: 15 amino acids. CDR1 is SEHNR and CDR2 is FQNEAQ in the germline V gene (reference sequence). V shed 3 bases and J shed 4 bases, with 15 bases lying between them. Broader study findings: Within a later analysis, the majority of CMV-associated TCR beta chains appeared HLA-restricted.

Vbeta (60) and Jbeta (13) primers were used in the PCR. The method was immunoSEQ multiplex PCR; TCRdb's version includes in-frame clones alone and lacks a portion of them. The sample carries 90,000 or so clones, around four fifths recorded once. The genes are TRBV7-9 and TRBJ1-1; weak D call: TRBD1 (5 bases). The source material was PBMCs. The TCR was taken from a woman aged 40 to 50 in good health and CMV-seronegative. CDR3 in DNA: TGTGCCAGCAGCTTCGACAGACAGAGGCTCACTGAAGCTTTCTTT. Amino acid sequence: CASSFDRQRLTEAFF.